These 4 T cell receptor beta chains were sequenced from one sample in a study of CD8+ T cells in alopecia areata. Extracted from the samples, RNA was reverse transcribed into cDNA to serve as the sequencing template. Here immunoSEQ multiplex PCR was the method, and the copy in TCRdb shows in-frame clones only, minus some. The sample includes roughly 150,000 clones, 45% to 55% of them seen just once. The source was CD8+ T cells sorted from blood, collected at week 0. All receptors derive from a human donor with alopecia areata.

The chain employs TRBV6-5 and TRBJ1-1; D is undetermined. This CDR3 region has 14 residues. Germline CDR1 MNHEY, CDR2 SVGAGI. V shed 4 bases and J shed 1 base, with 10 bases lying between them. CDR3 nucleotide sequence: TGTGCCAGCAGTTTAATGACGGGGAACACTGAAGCTTTCTTT. Protein: CASSLMTGNTEAFF.

The chain links TRBV14 to TRBJ1-2; D is possibly TRBD1 (5 bases). The CDR3 has 16 amino acids. V was cut by 4 bases and J by 5 bases, with 20 bases left in between. Germline CDR1 SGHDN, CDR2 FVKESK. In DNA, the CDR3 is TGTGCCAGCAGCCCCAGGGAGGCACCTCTGCTTTATGGCTACACCTTC. Its protein is CASSPREAPLLYGYTF.

This clone was seen only a few times. The genes are TRBV29-1 and TRBJ2-7; no firm D call. Trimming took 3 bases from V and 4 from J, leaving 10 bases between them. The CDR3 spans 12 residues. From germline, CDR1 is SQVTM and CDR2 ANQGSEA. DNA of the CDR3: TGCAGCGTTGACGATGGGGAATACGAGCAGTACTTC. Its translation is CSVDDGEYEQYF.

The V call is TRBV29-1, the J call TRBJ1-2; 8 bases are shared with TRBD1. This CDR3 region has 14 residues. The V segment lost 5 bases and the J segment 8 bases; nucleotides outside the gene matches: 13. In germline, CDR1 is SQVTM, CDR2 ANQGSEA. The CDR3 DNA sequence: TGCAGCGTTTCTAGCGGGACAGGTTCGCTGGGCTACACCTTC. Translation gives CSVSSGTGSLGYTF. The full variable domain, in which reference TRBV29-1 and TRBJ1-2 provide the parts outside the CDR3, is SAVISQKPSRDICQRGTSLTIQCQVDSQVTMMFWYRQQPGQSLTLIATANQGSEATYESGFVIDKFPISRPNLTFSTLTVSNMSPEDSSIYLCSVSSGTGSLGYTFGSGTRLTVV.